These 4 T cell receptor beta chains were all obtained from the same sample, sequenced in a study of blood T cell repertoires in COVID-19. The assay was immunoSEQ multiplex PCR, and TCRdb's table has in-frame clones only and misses some. The sample holds fewer than 250,000 clones, approximately 82% seen once. The material sequenced was peripheral blood. These TCRs come from a man between 50 and 59 years old with active or convalescent COVID-19.

The V gene is TRBV5-1, the J gene TRBJ2-3, with a weak D call TRBD1 (6 bases). Germline assignment: CDR1 SGHRS and CDR2 YFSETQ. CDR3 length equals 13 residues. V was pared by 2 bases and J by 3 bases, with 7 bases between. The CDR3 sequence is CASSFTGTDTQYF. The CDR3 nucleotides are TGCGCCAGCAGCTTTACAGGGACAGATACGCAGTATTTT.

This rearrangement joins TRBV19 to TRBJ2-3, with D uncertain. The length of the CDR3 is 14 residues. Germline CDR1 and CDR2: LNHDA and SQIVND (reference sequence). With 0 bases removed from V and 3 bases from J, the gap between germline ends came to 7 bases. The CDR3 DNA reads TGTGCCAGTAGTATAGATCCCGGGACAGATACGCAGTATTTT. Encoded protein: CASSIDPGTDTQYF. Using reference TRBV19 and TRBJ2-3 for the parts outside the CDR3, the full variable domain is DGGITQSPKYLFRKEGQNVTLSCEQNLNHDAMYWYRQDPGQGLRLIYYSQIVNDFQKGDIAEGYSVSREKKESFPLTVTSAQKNPTAFYLCASSIDPGTDTQYFGPGTRLTVL.

There are a few counts of this clone. The rearrangement uses TRBV27 and TRBJ2-5; TRBD2 agrees at 14 bases. CDR3 length: 18 amino acids. Germline V gene data show CDR1 as MNHEY and CDR2 as SMNVEV (reference sequence). V shed 1 base, J shed 7 bases, and the junction held 11 bases outside the gene matches. CDR3 sequence (DNA): TGTGCCAGCAGTTTATTGGGGACTAGCGGGAGCGTTCGGGGGACCCAGTACTTC. This translates into CASSLLGTSGSVRGTQYF.

The CDR3 DNA sequence: TGTGCCAGCAGCTCTCGTGAGGACAGAAGCACAGATACGCAGTATTTT. Encoded protein: CASSSREDRSTDTQYF. The V gene is TRBV7-9, the J gene TRBJ2-3; the D gene is possibly TRBD1 (6 bases). The V gene lost 4 bases and the J gene lost 0 bases, with 14 bases spanning the gap. There are 16 residues in the CDR3. Per the germline V gene, CDR1 is SEHNR and CDR2 is FQNEAQ (reference sequence).